A selection of T cell receptor beta chains follows, all from one sample in a study of cytotoxic CD8 clonotypes in ibrutinib-treated CLL. Produced via immunoSEQ multiplex PCR; TCRdb's table is partial and in-frame only. Among 97,000 or so clones, about 72% were seen once, and the ten largest hold about 32%. This sample comprised PBMCs, obtained after 12 months of ibrutinib treatment. These receptor sequences come from a human donor with chronic lymphocytic leukemia. Each CDR3 is given with its conserved first and last residue.

V: TRBV7-2; CDR3: CASSLVSSGVRSYNEQFF
V: TRBV6-1; CDR3: CASSESVEGGENNSPLHF
V: TRBV7-8; CDR3: CASSLRGGAVNEQFF
V: TRBV6-1; CDR3: CASSKSRDNYGYTF
V: TRBV9; CDR3: CASSVEVGGVEDTQYF
V: TRBV25-1; CDR3: CASRGQSNTEAFF
V: TRBV5-6; CDR3: CASSPGLGGRETQYF
V: TRBV9; CDR3: CASSPYPPSTDTQYF
V: TRBV5-1; CDR3: CASSPESVGGTQYF
V: TRBV7-2; CDR3: CASSLGGGPTNEQFF
V: TRBV21-1; CDR3: CASPKPGTSGGEYNEQFF
V: TRBV7-2; CDR3: CASSSLAGGTNEQFF
V: TRBV5-1; CDR3: CASSPILQGSSGNTIYF
V: TRBV25-1; CDR3: CATTGLNYGYTF
V: TRBV2; CDR3: CASSEPLRRGKTEAFF
V: TRBV11-1; CDR3: CASSSSGKDTQYF
V: TRBV6-5; CDR3: CASTPPTGYEQYF
V: TRBV5-1; CDR3: CASSLEGGPAQPQHF
V: TRBV4-1; CDR3: CASSPLGPGDGYTF
V: TRBV19; CDR3: CASILHRDRDNSPLHF
V: TRBV30; CDR3: CAWSRQRTSGNTIYF
V: TRBV5-1; CDR3: CASSPAGVSPLHF
V: TRBV5-1; CDR3: CASSMPVAGELFF
V: TRBV5-1; CDR3: CASIPDPGAGTQYF
V: TRBV5-6; CDR3: CASSLVGREVFSYEQYF
V: TRBV5-8; CDR3: CASSLNGMNTEAFF
V: TRBV5-1; CDR3: CASSLAGNSYNEQFF
V: TRBV7-3; CDR3: CASSTSGTGGVDTQYF
V: TRBV11-2; CDR3: CASRPRTSGDTDTQYF
V: TRBV4-1; CDR3: CASRGQGGEKLFF
V: TRBV28; CDR3: CASREGQGSSYEQYF
V: TRBV9; CDR3: CASSVKSGGFFSGNTIYF
V: TRBV6-1; CDR3: CASSDRGTATYEQYF
V: TRBV5-4; CDR3: CASSLDQGYGYTF
V: TRBV7-2; CDR3: CASSEDGGTRGVNYGYTF